This T cell receptor (beta chain) was obtained from a study of T-cell reconstitution after alpha-beta-depleted transplantation in children (dated by TCRdb to the mid-2010s). In terms of the full investigation: Using TCR repertoire profiling, the study quantitatively followed how T-cell immune reconstitution unfolded in children after TCRalphabeta/CD19-depleted allogeneic hematopoietic cell transplantation.

Paper-wide results and their limitations: The frequencies of hyperexpanded clones fell over the following months, and after one year, T-cell counts and TCRbeta diversity were mostly attributed to newly produced T cells. The apparently early alphabetaT-cell count recovery about two months after transplant was reportedly dependent on only several hundred rapidly expanded clones derived from non-depleted graft cells. The high TCRbeta diversity at day 60 in some patients was ascribed to recipient T cells and intrathymic progenitors that had survived conditioning.

This clonotype was counted many times. Its antigen is not yet known. No quality values exist for individual bases; no much larger clone is one base distant. The library was produced with PCR. TCRdb shows the sequencer as Illumina HiSeq 2500. Molecular barcoding was employed in the preparation of TCR libraries, with unique molecular identifiers being used to normalize TCRbeta repertoire quantification. TCRdb reworked the public reads: Q25 trimming with fastp, MiXCR clone assembly, productive beta chains retained. CDR3 protein duplicates are merged, each entry listing the most common genes and DNA. The sample yields around 100,000 distinct CDR3 sequences; approximately 5.4% were counted once. The ten largest clones add up to 6% to 7% of the sample. The germline V gene yields ENHRY for CDR1 and SYGVKD for CDR2. The CDR3, from cysteine to phenylalanine, totals 14 residues. Of the read, only the CDR3 DNA is kept; its 42 bases are in frame from base 1. Relative to germline, V is 5 bases shorter and J is 3 bases shorter, with 14 bases between their ends.

The time point tag for this specimen amounts to: day 60 (about 2 months) after transplantation. According to the study, the label for this sample's treatment or condition signals: allogeneic hematopoietic cell transplantation with graft depleted of TCRalphabeta T cells and CD19 B cells. The transplant recipients were children given TCRalphabeta/CD19-depleted allogeneic hematopoietic cell grafts. The material sequenced was PBMCs, mostly from graft donor cells, taken 60 days after TCRalphabeta/CD19-depleted stem cell transplant. Recombination connected TRBV10-3 to TRBJ2-7, and TRBD1 may be the D gene, going by 6 matching bases. This clonotype was obtained from a female patient aged 2-10 years who had a stem cell transplant for Fanconi anemia, so the T cells may come from the graft donor. The CDR3 protein: CAISKDWDNYEQYF. The DNA sequence follows: TGTGCCATCAGTAAAGACTGGGACAACTACGAGCAGTACTTC.